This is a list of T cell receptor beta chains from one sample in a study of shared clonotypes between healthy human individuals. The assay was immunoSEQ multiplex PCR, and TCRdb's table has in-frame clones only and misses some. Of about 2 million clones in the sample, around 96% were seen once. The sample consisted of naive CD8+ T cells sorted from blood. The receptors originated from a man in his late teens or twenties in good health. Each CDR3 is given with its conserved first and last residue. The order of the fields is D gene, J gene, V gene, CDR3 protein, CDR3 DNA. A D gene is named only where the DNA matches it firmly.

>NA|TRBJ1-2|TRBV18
CASSPQFPDGGAGYGYTF
TGTGCCAGCTCACCACAATTCCCGGACGGGGGGGCCGGCTATGGCTACACCTTC
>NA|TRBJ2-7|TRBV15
CATSTSTGLYEQYF
TGTGCCACCAGCACCAGTACAGGGCTGTACGAGCAGTACTTC
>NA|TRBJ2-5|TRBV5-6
CASSLGSGWVMTQYF
TGTGCCAGCAGCTTAGGAAGCGGGTGGGTTATGACCCAGTACTTC
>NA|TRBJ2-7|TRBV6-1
CASSQGGGPYEQYF
TGTGCCAGCTCTCAGGGGGGGGGCCCCTACGAGCAGTACTTC
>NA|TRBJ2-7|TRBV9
CASSAGTNPGHEQYF
TGTGCCAGCAGCGCCGGAACCAACCCGGGCCACGAGCAGTACTTC
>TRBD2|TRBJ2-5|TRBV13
CASSWERTSGQETQYF
TGTGCCAGCAGCTGGGAGCGGACTAGCGGCCAAGAGACCCAGTACTTC
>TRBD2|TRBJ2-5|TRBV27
CASSFSGGQETQYF
TGTGCCAGCAGTTTTAGCGGGGGGCAAGAGACCCAGTACTTC
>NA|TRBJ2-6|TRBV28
CASSPGANVLTF
TGTGCCAGCAGTCCTGGGGCCAACGTCCTGACTTTC
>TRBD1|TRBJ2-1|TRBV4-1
CASSHRQGNEQFF
TGCGCCAGCAGCCATAGACAGGGCAATGAGCAGTTCTTC
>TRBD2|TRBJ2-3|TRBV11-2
CASSSSLAGITDTQYF
TGTGCCAGCAGCTCCTCACTAGCGGGAATAACAGATACGCAGTATTTT
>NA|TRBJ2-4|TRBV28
CATTGYKDIQYF
TGTGCCACCACGGGGTACAAGGACATTCAGTACTTC
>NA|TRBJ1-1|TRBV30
CAWSVILGRWENTEAFF
TGTGCCTGGAGTGTAATCTTAGGCAGGTGGGAGAACACTGAAGCTTTCTTT
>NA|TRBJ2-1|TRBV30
CAWQAYGTERGNEQFF
TGTGCCTGGCAAGCTTACGGGACCGAGAGGGGAAATGAGCAGTTCTTC
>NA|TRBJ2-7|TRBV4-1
CASSQGRQQYF
TGCGCCAGCAGCCAGGGCCGTCAGCAGTACTTC
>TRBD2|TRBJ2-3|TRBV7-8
CASSSRLAGLADTQYF
TGTGCCAGCAGCTCCCGACTAGCGGGGTTGGCAGATACGCAGTATTTT
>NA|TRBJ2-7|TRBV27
CASTRQGGGRYEQYF
TGTGCCAGCACCCGTCAGGGTGGGGGAAGGTACGAGCAGTACTTC
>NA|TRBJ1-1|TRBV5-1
CASSLRQGLNTEAFF
TGCGCCAGCAGCTTGCGGCAGGGTCTGAACACTGAAGCTTTCTTT
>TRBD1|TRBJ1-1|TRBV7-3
CASSHGTGDPEAFF
TGTGCCAGCAGCCACGGGACAGGGGATCCTGAAGCTTTCTTT